Shown below are 23 T cell receptor beta chains from a single sample sequenced in a study of T cells after yellow fever vaccination. TCRdb independently ran MiXCR on the 5' RACE reads; one entry per CDR3 protein. This sample has about 85,000 distinct CDR3 sequences, with less than 15% found just once. Source: CD8+ T cells not binding an NS4B(214-222) dextramer, sorted from PBMCs, taken about 20 days after the first yellow fever vaccination. These receptors were obtained from a man aged 18 to 29 who received the YFV17D yellow fever vaccine.

This clonotype was found many times. J is TRBJ2-6 and V is TRBV5-1; D is undetermined. Trimming pared 1 base from V and 3 bases from J, leaving 17 bases between. This CDR3 is built from 18 residues. The germline CDR1 and CDR2 sequences are SGHRS and YFSETQ. As DNA, the CDR3 is TGCGCCAGCAGCTTGAGAGGTTTTGGGCGTCGTGGGGCCAACGTCCTGACTTTC. Residues: CASSLRGFGRRGANVLTF.

V is TRBV7-9 and J is TRBJ2-2; 7 bases agree with TRBD1. This CDR3 has 15 residues. V shed 2 bases, J shed 7 bases, and the junction held 7 bases outside the gene matches. CDR1 is SEHNR, CDR2 FQNEAQ, per germline (reference sequence). CDR3: CASSLTTGMNGELFF. CDR3 sequence (DNA): TGTGCCAGCAGCTTAACGACAGGGATGAACGGGGAGCTGTTTTTT.

There are a few counts of this clonotype. The chain recombines TRBV7-9 with TRBJ2-3, with D perhaps assigned TRBD1 or TRBD2 (5 bases each). Germline V CDR1 and CDR2: SEHNR, FQNEAQ (reference sequence). V dropped 5 bases and J dropped 1 base, with 16 bases sitting between them. There are 16 residues in the CDR3. DNA for the CDR3: TGTGCCAGCAGCCCGCTGGGGGATGGGGGCACAGATACGCAGTATTTT. This codes for CASSPLGDGGTDTQYF.

This clonotype was detected a few times. J is TRBJ2-3 and V is TRBV6-1; D is perhaps TRBD1 (6 bases). This CDR3 has 15 amino acids. Germline CDR1 reads MNHNS; CDR2 reads SASEGT. Trimming took 6 bases from V and 3 from J, leaving 16 bases between them. The CDR3 protein is CASSSTRGWTDTQYF. The CDR3 DNA follows: TGTGCCAGCAGCTCAACCAGGGGCTGGACAGATACGCAGTATTTT.

This clonotype was observed a handful of times. CDR3 in amino acids: CASSSGESYEQYF. CDR3 DNA: TGCGCCAGCAGTTCTGGCGAATCCTACGAGCAGTACTTC. The chain has TRBV5-1 and TRBJ2-7; D is unclear. Germline CDR1 is SGHRS and CDR2 is YFSETQ. The V gene lost 5 bases and the J gene lost 1 base, with 10 bases spanning the gap. This CDR3 contains 13 residues. Supplemented by reference TRBV5-1 and TRBJ2-7, the full variable domain reads KAGVTQTPRYLIKTRGQQVTLSCSPISGHRSVSWYQQTPGQGLQFLFEYFSETQRNKGNFPGRFSGRQFSNSRSEMNVSTLELGDSALYLCASSSGESYEQYFGPGTRLTVT.

This clonotype has just a few counts. The V gene is TRBV19, the J gene TRBJ2-1; no clear D gene. The V and J ends lost 4 bases and 7 bases respectively, with 17 bases between them. Germline assignment: CDR1 LNHDA and CDR2 SQIVND (reference sequence). The CDR3 runs to 15 residues. The CDR3 spells CASSTDASPVNEQFF. CDR3 nucleotide sequence: TGTGCCAGTAGTACGGACGCCTCACCGGTGAATGAGCAGTTCTTC.

V gene TRBV6-5 combines with J gene TRBJ2-2; perhaps TRBD2 as D (6 bases). The V end was cut by 4 bases, the J end by 5 bases, with 14 bases between. The CDR3 is 15 amino acids. CDR1 is MNHEY and CDR2 is SVGAGI in the germline V gene. CDR3 DNA sequence: TGTGCCAGCAGTTCACGGGACTCTCATACCGGGGAGCTGTTTTTT. This codes for CASSSRDSHTGELFF.

This clonotype has just a few counts. The chain uses TRBV20-1 and TRBJ1-1; D gene uncertain. The length of the CDR3 is 13 residues. Trimming shortened V by 4 bases and J by 3 bases, and 12 bases separated the two germline ends. CDR1 and CDR2 (germline): DFQATT, SNEGSKA (reference sequence). The CDR3 coding sequence is TGCAGTGCTAAAGCAGGTGGAGACACTGAAGCTTTCTTT. Translated: CSAKAGGDTEAFF.

V gene TRBV19 combines with J gene TRBJ1-2; D not resolved. CDR1 is LNHDA, CDR2 SQIVND, per germline (reference sequence). This CDR3 comprises 14 residues. V was pared by 5 bases and J by 0 bases, with 10 bases between. CDR3 nucleotide sequence: TGTGCCAGTAGTGTATGGGGAGCTAACTATGGCTACACCTTC. It encodes CASSVWGANYGYTF.

The chain recombines TRBV27 with TRBJ1-2, with a possible D match to TRBD1 (5 bases). The V end lost 0 bases, the J end lost 8 bases, and 10 bases lay between the germline ends. Germline lookup yields CDR1 MNHEY and CDR2 SMNVEV (reference sequence). This CDR3 comprises 13 residues. CDR3 sequence: CASSLSGAGGYTF. CDR3 sequence (DNA): TGTGCCAGCAGTTTATCAGGGGCTGGCGGCTACACCTTC.

This clonotype was seen at least ten times. This rearrangement joins TRBV5-6 to TRBJ2-7; no reliable D call. Trimming removed 0 bases at V and 4 bases at J, with 5 bases between. The CDR3 is made up of 12 amino acids. Germline V gene lookup returns CDR1 SGHDT and CDR2 YYEEEE. CDR3 region: CASSLGGYEQYV. The CDR3 nucleotides read TGTGCCAGCAGCTTGGGAGGTTACGAGCAGTACGTC.

The V call is TRBV4-1, the J call TRBJ2-5; the D is unclear. V was shortened by 0 bases and J by 4 bases, with 9 bases between the two germline ends. This CDR3 comprises 14 residues. Germline V gene sequence: CDR1 MGHRA, CDR2 YSYEKL. CDR3 residues: CASSQDQVRETQYF. CDR3 nucleotides: TGCGCCAGCAGCCAAGATCAGGTACGAGAGACCCAGTACTTC.

This chain connects TRBV7-2 to TRBJ1-4; D not certain. Germline V gene data show CDR1 as SGHTA and CDR2 as FQGNSA. This CDR3 spans 14 amino acids. V was clipped by 4 bases and J by 4 bases, with 10 bases between them. In nucleotides, the CDR3 is TGTGCCAGCAGCTCGAGATGGGGTAATGAAAAACTGTTTTTT. It is translated as CASSSRWGNEKLFF.

The chain couples TRBV29-1 to TRBJ2-5; 10 nucleotides line up with TRBD2. The germline V gene has CDR1 SQVTM and CDR2 ANQGSEA. After removal of 7 bases from V and 3 bases from J, the junction contained 5 bases not matched to a gene. This CDR3 has 13 amino acids. The CDR3 bases are TGCAGCGCAAGACTAGCGGGTGAAGAGACCCAGTACTTC. Its protein is CSARLAGEETQYF.

V is TRBV15 and J is TRBJ2-1; the D gene could be TRBD1 or TRBD2 (5 bases each). The germline V gene has CDR1 LNHNV and CDR2 YYDKDF (reference sequence). The CDR3 sequence is 14 residues long. Trimming took 5 bases from V and 6 from J, leaving 14 bases between them. CDR3: CATSPRSGTNEQFF. The CDR3 DNA is TGTGCCACCAGCCCCCGCTCAGGGACCAATGAGCAGTTCTTC. The full variable domain, rest sourced from reference TRBV15 and TRBJ2-1, is DAMVIQNPRYQVTQFGKPVTLSCSQTLNHNVMYWYQQKSSQAPKLLFHYYDKDFNNEADTPDNFQSRRPNTSFCFLDIRSPGLGDTAMYLCATSPRSGTNEQFFGPGTRLTVL.

The V call is TRBV5-5, the J call TRBJ1-1; D is uncertain. Germline-derived CDR1 and CDR2 are SGHKS and YYEKEE (reference sequence). V was pared by 4 bases and J by 6 bases, with 19 bases between. The CDR3 runs 15 residues. CDR3 loop: CASSLVGIGLAEAFF. In nucleotides, the CDR3 is TGTGCCAGCAGCCTGGTCGGTATCGGACTCGCTGAAGCTTTCTTT.

This clonotype was detected a few times. V gene TRBV12-3 or TRBV12-4 combines with J gene TRBJ2-1; D possibly corresponds to TRBD2 (5 bases). The CDR3 is 13 amino acids. V lost 7 bases, J lost 4 bases, and 11 bases lay in between. The CDR3 DNA sequence: TGTGCCAGCACCGTGACTATTTACAATGAGCAGTTCTTC. Residues: CASTVTIYNEQFF.

Only a few counts were recorded for this clonotype. This chain links TRBV12-3 or TRBV12-4 with TRBJ2-1; D may match TRBD1 or TRBD2 (5 bases each). This CDR3 is 14 amino acids long. The V end was cut by 5 bases, the J end by 2 bases, with 10 bases between. The CDR3, as DNA: TGTGCCAGCAGTGCCAGGGACCCCTACAATGAGCAGTTCTTC. This sequence encodes CASSARDPYNEQFF.

This clonotype was observed many times. This chain connects TRBV7-6 to TRBJ2-1, with D perhaps TRBD2 (7 bases). Germline V gives CDR1 SGHVS, CDR2 FNYEAQ. Trimming removed 0 bases at V and 3 bases at J, with 9 bases between. This CDR3 region has 15 residues. Here the CDR3 DNA reads TGTGCCAGCAGCTTAGCGGGGGGGCTCTACAATGAGCAGTTCTTC. Amino acids: CASSLAGGLYNEQFF.

The V and J genes are TRBV29-1 and TRBJ2-3, with D possibly being TRBD2 (6 bases). The CDR3 runs to 11 residues. Per the germline V gene, CDR1 is SQVTM and CDR2 is ANQGSEA. Trimming left V 3 bases short and J 10 bases short, with 11 bases between. The CDR3 DNA reads as TGCAGCGTTGACAGGGAGGTCGCGCAGTATTTT. It encodes CSVDREVAQYF.

This clonotype was observed a handful of times. V and J are TRBV29-1 and TRBJ1-1, with a possible D match to TRBD1 (6 bases). V was clipped by 5 bases and J by 4 bases, with 11 bases between them. This CDR3 spans 12 amino acids. Germline-derived CDR1 and CDR2 are SQVTM and ANQGSEA. CDR3 protein: CSVTGSSTEAFF. CDR3 nucleotide sequence: TGCAGCGTTACAGGGTCGTCCACTGAAGCTTTCTTT.

This clonotype has at least ten counts. This chain joins TRBV6-5 and TRBJ2-3; tentative D call: TRBD1 (6 bases). This CDR3 is built from 12 residues. Germline V gene sequence: CDR1 MNHEY, CDR2 SVGAGI. Trimming left V 8 bases short and J 3 bases short, with 9 bases between. The CDR3 nucleotides read TGTGCCAGCGGGGGCTCTACAGATACGCAGTATTTT. Translated: CASGGSTDTQYF.

This clonotype was picked up many times. This chain links TRBV6-6 with TRBJ2-1, with 8 bases lining up with TRBD2. The CDR3 extends over 13 amino acids. Germline V gene sequence: CDR1 MNHNY, CDR2 SVGAGI (reference sequence). The ends lost 11 bases at V and 6 bases at J; junction bases unmatched: 9. The CDR3 region has the DNA TGTGCCTGTGCCGGGACTAGGGGCAATGAGCAGTTCTTC. Its protein product is CACAGTRGNEQFF.